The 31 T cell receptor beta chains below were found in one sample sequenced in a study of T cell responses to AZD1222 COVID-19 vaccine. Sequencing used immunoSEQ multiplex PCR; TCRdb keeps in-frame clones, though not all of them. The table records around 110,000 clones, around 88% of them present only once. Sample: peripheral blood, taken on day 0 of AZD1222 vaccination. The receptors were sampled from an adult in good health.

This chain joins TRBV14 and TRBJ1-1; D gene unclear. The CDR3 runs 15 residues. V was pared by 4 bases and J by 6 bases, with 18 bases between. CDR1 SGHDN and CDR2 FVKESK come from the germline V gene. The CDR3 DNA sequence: TGTGCCAGCAGCCCCGGCCTAGGGTGGGCGTCTGAAGCTTTCTTT. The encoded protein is CASSPGLGWASEAFF.

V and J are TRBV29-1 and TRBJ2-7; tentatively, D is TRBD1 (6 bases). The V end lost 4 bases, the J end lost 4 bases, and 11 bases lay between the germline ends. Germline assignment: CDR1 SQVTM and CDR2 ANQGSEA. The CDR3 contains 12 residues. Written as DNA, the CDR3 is TGCAGCGTTGCTAACAGGGCGTACGAGCAGTACTTC. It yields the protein CSVANRAYEQYF.

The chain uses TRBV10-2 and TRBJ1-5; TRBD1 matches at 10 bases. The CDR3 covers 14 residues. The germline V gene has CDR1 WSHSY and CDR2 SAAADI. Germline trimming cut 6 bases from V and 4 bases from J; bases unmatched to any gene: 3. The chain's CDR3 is CASRAGQGNQPQHF. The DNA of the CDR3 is TGCGCCAGCAGAGCGGGACAGGGGAATCAGCCCCAGCATTTT.

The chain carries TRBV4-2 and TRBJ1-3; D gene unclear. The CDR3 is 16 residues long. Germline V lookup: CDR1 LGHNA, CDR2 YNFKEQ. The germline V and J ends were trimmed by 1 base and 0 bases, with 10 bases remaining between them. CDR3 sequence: CASSQANRRSGNTIYF. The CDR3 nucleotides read TGTGCCAGCAGCCAAGCAAACAGACGCTCTGGAAACACCATATATTTT.

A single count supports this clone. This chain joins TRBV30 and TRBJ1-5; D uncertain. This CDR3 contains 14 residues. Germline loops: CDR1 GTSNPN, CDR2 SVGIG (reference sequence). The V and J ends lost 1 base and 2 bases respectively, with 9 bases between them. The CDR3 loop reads CAWSETLGNQPQHF. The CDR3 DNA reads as TGTGCCTGGAGTGAGACCCTTGGCAATCAGCCCCAGCATTTT. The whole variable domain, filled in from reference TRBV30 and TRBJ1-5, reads SQTIHQWPATLVQPVGSPLSLECTVEGTSNPNLYWYRQAAGRGLQLLFYSVGIGQISSEVPQNLSASRPQDRQFILSSKKLLLSDSGFYLCAWSETLGNQPQHFGDGTRLSIL.

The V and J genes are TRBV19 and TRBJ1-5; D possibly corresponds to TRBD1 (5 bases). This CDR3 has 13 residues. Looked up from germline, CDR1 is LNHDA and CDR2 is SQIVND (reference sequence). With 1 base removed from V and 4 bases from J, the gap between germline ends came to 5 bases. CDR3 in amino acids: CASSIGGNQPQHF. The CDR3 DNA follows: TGTGCCAGTAGTATAGGGGGGAATCAGCCCCAGCATTTT.

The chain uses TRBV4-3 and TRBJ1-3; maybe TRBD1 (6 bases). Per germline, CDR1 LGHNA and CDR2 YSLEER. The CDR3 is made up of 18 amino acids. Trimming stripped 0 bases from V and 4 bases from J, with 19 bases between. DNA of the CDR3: TGCGCCAGCAGCCAAGATTGGGGTCTTGGGGGGCTAGGAAACACCATATATTTT. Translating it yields CASSQDWGLGGLGNTIYF.

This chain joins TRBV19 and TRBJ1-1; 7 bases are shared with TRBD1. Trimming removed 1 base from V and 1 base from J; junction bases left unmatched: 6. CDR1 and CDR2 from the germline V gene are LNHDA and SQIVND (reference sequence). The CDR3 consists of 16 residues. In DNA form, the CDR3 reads TGTGCCAGTAGTATAGGACAGGGCCGATCGAACACTGAAGCTTTCTTT. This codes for CASSIGQGRSNTEAFF. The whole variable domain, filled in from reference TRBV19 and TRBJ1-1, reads DGGITQSPKYLFRKEGQNVTLSCEQNLNHDAMYWYRQDPGQGLRLIYYSQIVNDFQKGDIAEGYSVSREKKESFPLTVTSAQKNPTAFYLCASSIGQGRSNTEAFFGQGTRLTVV.

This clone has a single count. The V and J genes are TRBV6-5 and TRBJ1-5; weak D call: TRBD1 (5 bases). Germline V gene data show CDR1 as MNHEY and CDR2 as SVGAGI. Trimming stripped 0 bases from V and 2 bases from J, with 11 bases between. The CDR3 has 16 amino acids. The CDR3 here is CASSYSGQLGNQPQHF. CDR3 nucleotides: TGTGCCAGCAGTTACTCGGGGCAGCTGGGCAATCAGCCCCAGCATTTT.

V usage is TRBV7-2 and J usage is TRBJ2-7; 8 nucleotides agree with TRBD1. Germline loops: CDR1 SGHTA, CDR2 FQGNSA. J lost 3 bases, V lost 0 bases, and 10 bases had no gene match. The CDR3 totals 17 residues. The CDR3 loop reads CASSLAGPTGASYEQYF. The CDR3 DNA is TGTGCCAGCAGCTTAGCGGGACCGACAGGGGCCAGCTACGAGCAGTACTTC. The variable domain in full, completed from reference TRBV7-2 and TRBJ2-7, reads GAGVSQSPSNKVTEKGKDVELRCDPISGHTALYWYRQSLGQGLEFLIYFQGNSAPDKSGLPSDRFSAERTGGSVSTLTIQRTQQEDSAVYLCASSLAGPTGASYEQYFGPGTRLTVT.

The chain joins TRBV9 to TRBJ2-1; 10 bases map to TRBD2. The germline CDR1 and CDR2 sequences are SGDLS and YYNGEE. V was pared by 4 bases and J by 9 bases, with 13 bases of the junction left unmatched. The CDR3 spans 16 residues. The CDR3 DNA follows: TGTGCCAGCAGCCCCCAGGCTAGCGGGGGTATTGGTGAGCAGTTCTTC. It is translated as CASSPQASGGIGEQFF.

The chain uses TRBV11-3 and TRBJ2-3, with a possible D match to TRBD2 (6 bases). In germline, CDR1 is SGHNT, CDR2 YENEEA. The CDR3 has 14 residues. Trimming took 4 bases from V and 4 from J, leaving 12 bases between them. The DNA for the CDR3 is TGTGCCAGCAGCTCCCTAGGCGGGGCAGATACGCAGTATTTT. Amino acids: CASSSLGGADTQYF. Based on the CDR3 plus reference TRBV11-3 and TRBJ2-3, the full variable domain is EAGVVQSPRYKIIEKKQPVAFWCNPISGHNTLYWYLQNLGQGPELLIRYENEEAVDDSQLPKDRFSAERLKGVDSTLKIQPAELGDSAVYLCASSSLGGADTQYFGPGTRLTVL.

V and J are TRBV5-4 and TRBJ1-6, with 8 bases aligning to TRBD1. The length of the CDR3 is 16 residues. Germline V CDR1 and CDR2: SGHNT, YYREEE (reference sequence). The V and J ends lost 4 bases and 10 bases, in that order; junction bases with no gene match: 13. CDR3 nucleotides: TGTGCCAGCAGCCAATTGACAGGGGTCGGCGGCTCACCCCTCCACTTT. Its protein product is CASSQLTGVGGSPLHF.

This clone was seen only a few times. The CDR3 sequence is CASSLSEGTAINEKLFF. DNA of the CDR3: TGTGCCAGCAGCTTATCAGAAGGGACAGCAATTAATGAAAAACTGTTTTTT. The chain carries TRBV7-2 and TRBJ1-4; 7 bases map to TRBD1. The junction had 10 bases not matched to a gene; V was cut back by 2 bases and J by 4 bases. There are 17 residues in the CDR3. Germline V gene sequence: CDR1 SGHTA, CDR2 FQGNSA.

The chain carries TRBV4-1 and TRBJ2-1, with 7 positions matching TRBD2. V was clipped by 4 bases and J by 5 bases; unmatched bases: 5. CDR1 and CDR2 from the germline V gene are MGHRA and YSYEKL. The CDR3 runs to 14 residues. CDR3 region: CASSLLAANNEQFF. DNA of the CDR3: TGCGCCAGCAGCCTGCTAGCGGCCAACAATGAGCAGTTCTTC.

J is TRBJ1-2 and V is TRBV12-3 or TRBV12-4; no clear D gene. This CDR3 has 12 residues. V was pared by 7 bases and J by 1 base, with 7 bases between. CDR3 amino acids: CASTQDNYGYTF. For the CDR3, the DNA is TGTGCCAGCACCCAGGATAACTATGGCTACACCTTC.

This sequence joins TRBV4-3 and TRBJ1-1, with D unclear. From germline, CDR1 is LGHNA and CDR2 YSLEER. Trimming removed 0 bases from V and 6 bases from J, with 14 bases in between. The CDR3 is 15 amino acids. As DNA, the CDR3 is TGCGCCAGCAGCCAAGATCTTAGAAGGCTATCTGAAGCTTTCTTT. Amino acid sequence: CASSQDLRRLSEAFF.

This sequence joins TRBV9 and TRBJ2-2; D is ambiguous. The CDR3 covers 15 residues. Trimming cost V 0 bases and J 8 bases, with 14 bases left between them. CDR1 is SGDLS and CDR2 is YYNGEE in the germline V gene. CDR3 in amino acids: CASSVGSHYAGELFF. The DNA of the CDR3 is TGTGCCAGCAGCGTAGGGTCCCACTACGCGGGGGAGCTGTTTTTT.

This chain's CDR3 is CASSLGLPPGEETQYF. The CDR3 DNA reads TGTGCCAGTAGTCTGGGTCTTCCACCGGGGGAAGAGACCCAGTACTTC. The chain recombines TRBV19 with TRBJ2-5; possible D gene TRBD2, 6 bases. The germline gives CDR1 LNHDA, CDR2 SQIVND (reference sequence). The germline V and J ends were trimmed by 5 bases and 3 bases, with 19 bases remaining between them. This CDR3 is 16 amino acids long.

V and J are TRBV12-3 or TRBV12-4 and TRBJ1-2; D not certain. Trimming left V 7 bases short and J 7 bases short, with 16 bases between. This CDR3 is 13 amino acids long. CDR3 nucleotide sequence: TGTGCCAGCACCACCGGAGAGGGTTCTGGCTACACCTTC. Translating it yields CASTTGEGSGYTF.

The CDR3 DNA sequence: TGTGCCAGCAGCTCAGACGGTCCCCAAGAGACCCAGTACTTC. It specifies CASSSDGPQETQYF. V usage is TRBV7-3 and J usage is TRBJ2-5; D gene ambiguous. The V and J ends lost 4 bases and 1 base respectively, with 10 bases between them. This CDR3 contains 14 residues. Germline values: CDR1 SGHTA, CDR2 FQGTGA.

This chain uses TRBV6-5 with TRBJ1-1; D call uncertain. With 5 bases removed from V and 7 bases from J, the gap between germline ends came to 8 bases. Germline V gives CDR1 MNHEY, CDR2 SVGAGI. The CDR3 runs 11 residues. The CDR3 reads CASSRLGEAFF. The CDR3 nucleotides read TGTGCCAGCAGTCGACTGGGTGAAGCTTTCTTT.

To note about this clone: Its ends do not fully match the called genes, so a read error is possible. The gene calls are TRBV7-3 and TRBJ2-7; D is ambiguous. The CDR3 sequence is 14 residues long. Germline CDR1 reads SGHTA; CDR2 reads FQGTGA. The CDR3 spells CASSLMDGPYVQYF. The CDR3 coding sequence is TGTGCCAGCAGCTTAATGGACGGCCCCTACGTGCAGTACTTC. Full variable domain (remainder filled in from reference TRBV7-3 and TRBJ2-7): GAGVSQTPSNKVTEKGKYVELRCDPISGHTALYWYRQSLGQGPEFLIYFQGTGAADDSGLPNDRFFAVRPEGSVSTLKIQRTERGDSAVYLCASSLMDGPYVQYFGPGTRLTVT.

The CDR3 spells CASSPGTGVQPQHF. CDR3 nucleotides: TGTGCCAGCAGTCCCGGGACAGGGGTACAGCCCCAGCATTTT. The chain couples TRBV6-5 to TRBJ1-5, with TRBD1 matching over 10 bases. Germline V lookup: CDR1 MNHEY, CDR2 SVGAGI. J lost 7 bases, V lost 5 bases, and 5 bases had no gene match. CDR3 length: 14 residues.

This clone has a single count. CDR3 in DNA: TGTGCCAGCAGTGTACGGACTAGCGGGGACACAGATACGCAGTATTTT. It codes for CASSVRTSGDTDTQYF. The chain recombines TRBV28 with TRBJ2-3; 12 bases fit TRBD2. The V segment lost 5 bases and the J segment 2 bases; nucleotides outside the gene matches: 5. The CDR3 extends over 16 amino acids. CDR1 is MDHEN and CDR2 is SYDVKM in the germline V gene. Drawing the rest from reference TRBV28 and TRBJ2-3, the complete variable domain is DVKVTQSSRYLVKRTGEKVFLECVQDMDHENMFWYRQDPGLGLRLIYFSYDVKMKEKGDIPEGYSVSREKKERFSLILESASTNQTSMYLCASSVRTSGDTDTQYFGPGTRLTVL.

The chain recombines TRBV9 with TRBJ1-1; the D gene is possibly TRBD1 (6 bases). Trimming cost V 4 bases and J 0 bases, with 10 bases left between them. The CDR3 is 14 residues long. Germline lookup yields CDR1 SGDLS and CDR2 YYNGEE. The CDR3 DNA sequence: TGTGCCAGCAGCCCCCGGACAGTGAACACTGAAGCTTTCTTT. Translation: CASSPRTVNTEAFF.

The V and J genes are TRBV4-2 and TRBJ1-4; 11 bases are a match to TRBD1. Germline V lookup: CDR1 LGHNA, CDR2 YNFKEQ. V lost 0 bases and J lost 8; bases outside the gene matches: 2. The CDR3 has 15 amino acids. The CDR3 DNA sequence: TGTGCCAGCAGCCAAGACGGGACAGGGGGAGAAAAACTGTTTTTT. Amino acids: CASSQDGTGGEKLFF.

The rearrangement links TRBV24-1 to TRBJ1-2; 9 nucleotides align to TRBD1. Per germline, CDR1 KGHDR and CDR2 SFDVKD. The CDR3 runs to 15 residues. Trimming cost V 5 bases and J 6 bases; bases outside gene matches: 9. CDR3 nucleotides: TGTGCCACCAGTGCCCCGGGACAGGGCTCCGATGGCTACACCTTC. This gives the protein CATSAPGQGSDGYTF.

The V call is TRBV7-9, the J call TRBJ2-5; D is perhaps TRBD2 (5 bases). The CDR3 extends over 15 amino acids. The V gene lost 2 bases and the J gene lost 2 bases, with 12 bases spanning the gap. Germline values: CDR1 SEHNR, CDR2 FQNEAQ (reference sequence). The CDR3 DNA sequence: TGTGCCAGCAGCTTAAATTCCGGAGGTCAAGAGACCCAGTACTTC. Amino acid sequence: CASSLNSGGQETQYF.

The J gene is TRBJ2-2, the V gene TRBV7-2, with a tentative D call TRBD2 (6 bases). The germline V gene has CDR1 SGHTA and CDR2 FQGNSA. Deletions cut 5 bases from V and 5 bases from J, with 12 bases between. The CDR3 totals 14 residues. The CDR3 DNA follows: TGTGCCAGCAGCCTTAGCGGAGTTACCGGGGAGCTGTTTTTT. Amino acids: CASSLSGVTGELFF.

The DNA for the CDR3 is TGTGCCAGCAGTGATCAACTAGCGGGAGTGGCCGGGGAGCTGTTTTTT. This sequence encodes CASSDQLAGVAGELFF. The V gene is TRBV2, the J gene TRBJ2-2, with TRBD2 identical over 11 bases. The CDR3 sequence is 16 residues long. The germline V gene has CDR1 SNHLY and CDR2 FYNNEI. With 3 bases clipped from V and 6 bases from J, the junction kept 6 bases outside the gene matches.